The 8 T cell receptor beta chains given below trace back to one sample, sequenced in a study of blood T cell repertoires in COVID-19. The repertoire was sequenced with immunoSEQ multiplex PCR; TCRdb's copy has only in-frame clones and lacks some. The table has some 50,000 clones, approximately 81% seen once; the top ten hold about 2.4%. Sample: peripheral blood. Receptors were obtained from a man over 45 with acute or convalescent COVID-19.

For this clone: The junction and the germline gene differ at one end; a read error may be behind it. V gene TRBV2 combines with J gene TRBJ1-2; D might be TRBD1 (5 bases). CDR1 and CDR2 (germline): SNHLY, FYNNEI. This CDR3 is 14 amino acids long. This CDR3 reads CASSQAGTVYGYTF. CDR3 DNA sequence: TGTGCCAGCAGTCAAGCCGGGACTGTCTATGGCTACACCTTC.

This clone has only one observation. V usage is TRBV2 and J usage is TRBJ1-5; 9 bases are a match to TRBD1. V trimming: 4 bases; J trimming: 5 bases; junction bases outside the gene matches: 9. The CDR3 totals 16 residues. Germline assignment: CDR1 SNHLY and CDR2 FYNNEI. The CDR3 protein is CASSGTHTGGDQPQHF. DNA for the CDR3: TGTGCCAGCAGTGGCACACACACAGGGGGCGATCAGCCCCAGCATTTT.

The chain carries TRBV7-7 and TRBJ2-5; weak D call: TRBD2 (5 bases). Germline V gene lookup returns CDR1 SSHAT and CDR2 FNYEAQ (reference sequence). CDR3 length: 15 amino acids. V gave up 1 base and J gave up 0 bases, with 9 bases separating them. The CDR3 region is CASSLVRGDQETQYF. The CDR3 bases are TGTGCCAGCAGCTTAGTTCGGGGAGACCAAGAGACCCAGTACTTC. The whole variable domain, filled in from reference TRBV7-7 and TRBJ2-5, reads GAGVSQSPRYKVTKRGQDVTLRCDPISSHATLYWYQQALGQGPEFLTYFNYEAQPDKSGLPSDRFSAERPEGSISTLTIQRTEQRDSAMYRCASSLVRGDQETQYFGPGTRLLVL.

V usage is TRBV9 and J usage is TRBJ2-3, with 7 bases fitting TRBD2. The V and J ends lost 3 bases and 4 bases, in that order; junction bases with no gene match: 11. Per germline, CDR1 SGDLS and CDR2 YYNGEE. The CDR3 is made up of 16 amino acids. The CDR3 is CASSAQRTRTSDTQYF. The CDR3 region has the DNA TGTGCCAGCAGCGCACAAAGGACTAGGACCTCAGATACGCAGTATTTT.

The chain recombines TRBV7-8 with TRBJ2-7, with 7 bases that match TRBD2. Germline V gives CDR1 SGHVS, CDR2 FQNEAQ. Trimming at V came to 10 bases and at J to 0 bases, leaving 9 bases not matched to a gene. CDR3 size: 14 residues. This CDR3 reads CATRVGGSSYEQYF. CDR3 DNA sequence: TGTGCCACCAGGGTGGGGGGGAGCTCCTACGAGCAGTACTTC.

This rearrangement joins TRBV13 to TRBJ2-2; 8 bases align to TRBD2. Per the germline V gene, CDR1 is PRHDT and CDR2 is FYEKMQ (reference sequence). Losses at the gene ends were 5 bases for V and 7 bases for J; bases not matched to a gene: 0. The CDR3 contains 12 residues. CDR3 region: CASSREGGELFF. CDR3 in DNA: TGTGCCAGCAGCCGGGAGGGCGGGGAGCTGTTTTTT.

The chain carries TRBV19 and TRBJ2-5; the D is unclear. Trimming pared 0 bases from V and 0 bases from J, leaving 8 bases between. CDR1 LNHDA and CDR2 SQIVND come from the germline V gene (reference sequence). The CDR3 consists of 15 residues. As DNA, the CDR3 is TGTGCCAGTAGTATAGATCATCGGTACCAAGAGACCCAGTACTTC. Protein: CASSIDHRYQETQYF.

This clone was seen a few times. The chain is built from TRBV20-1 and TRBJ1-6; D is unresolved. In germline, CDR1 is DFQATT, CDR2 SNEGSKA (reference sequence). V gave up 3 bases and J gave up 2 bases, with 23 bases separating them. The CDR3 runs 19 residues. The CDR3 region is CSASDQLTQMRTYNSPLHF. The CDR3 bases are TGCAGTGCTAGTGACCAACTTACTCAAATGCGGACCTATAATTCACCCCTCCACTTT.